The clone carrying this T cell receptor beta chain was seen repeatedly, ten times or more. Antigen: not known. This sample was taken from a study of breast tumors, draining lymph nodes, adjacent tissues. Study findings and constraints: That most tumor T cells come from lymph nodes remained unproven. Tumors had less TCR diversity than lymph nodes, more than nontumor tissue. Tumor and nontumor repertoires were significantly more similar in luminal-like than in basal-like breast cancer. Findings are consistent with lymph node origin and intratumoral expansion of most tumor T cells.

CDR3 size: 13 residues. V gave up 3 bases and J gave up 1 base, with 7 bases separating them. CDR1 is KGHSH, CDR2 LQKENI, per germline. A single record per CDR3 protein comes from TCRdb applying MiXCR to the multiplex PCR reads. Among 250,000 or so distinct CDR3 sequences listed, around 31% were seen once. The lymph nodes were axillary draining lymph nodes from breast cancer patients. This rearrangement joins TRBV18 to TRBJ2-7; D is ambiguous. The specimen was axillary lymph node tissue. The receptor was derived from a female donor with breast cancer. Some clones in this sample may be carry-over from other donors' samples. The CDR3 here is CASSPTRSYEQYF. DNA of the CDR3: TGTGCCAGCTCACCTACCAGGTCCTACGAGCAGTACTTC.